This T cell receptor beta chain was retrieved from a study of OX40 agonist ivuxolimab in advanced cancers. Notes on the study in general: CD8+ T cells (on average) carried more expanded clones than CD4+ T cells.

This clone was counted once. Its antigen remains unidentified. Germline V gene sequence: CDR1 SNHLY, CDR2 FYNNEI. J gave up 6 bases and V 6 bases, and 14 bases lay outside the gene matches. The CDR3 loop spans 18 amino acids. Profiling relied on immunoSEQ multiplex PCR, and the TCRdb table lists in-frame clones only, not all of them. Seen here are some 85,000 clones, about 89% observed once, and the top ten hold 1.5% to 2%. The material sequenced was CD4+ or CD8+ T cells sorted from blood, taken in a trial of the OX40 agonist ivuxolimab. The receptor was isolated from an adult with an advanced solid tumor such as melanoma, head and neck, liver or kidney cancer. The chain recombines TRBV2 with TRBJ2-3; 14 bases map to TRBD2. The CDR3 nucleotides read TGTGCCAGCAGCACGGGACTAGCGGGAGTGACGGTTCCGGATACGCAGTATTTT. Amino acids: CASSTGLAGVTVPDTQYF.